The source of this TCR beta chain is a study of PD-1 blockade in classical Hodgkin lymphoma. The overall study: Administration of nivolumab to patients was at 3 mg/kg intravenously every 2 weeks.

TCRdb's copy holds only in-frame clones and misses some; the assay was immunoSEQ multiplex PCR. The sample consists of around 50,000 clones, 90% of them appearing once. Trimming took off 5 bases at V and 7 bases at J, with 8 bases between the two ends. This CDR3 contains 11 residues. The V gene's germline CDR1 is SGHTA and CDR2 FQGNSA. Time point: cycle 4 day 1 (C4D1), after 5 to 7 weeks of nivolumab. Brentuximab vedotin exposure varied among the patients, all of whom had relapsed after autologous stem cell transplantation. The chain joins TRBV7-2 to TRBJ2-5; D ambiguous. The source is a human donor with classical Hodgkin lymphoma. This specimen was peripheral blood mononuclear cells (PBMCs), taken before the fourth cycle of nivolumab. The CDR3 loop is CASSPRGTQYF. In DNA, the CDR3 is TGTGCCAGCAGCCCTCGCGGGACCCAGTACTTC.